This TCR beta chain was sequenced in a study of blood T cells in healthy people across ages. J lost 6 bases, V lost 0 bases, and 13 bases had no gene match. This CDR3 has 17 residues. In germline, CDR1 is LNHNV, CDR2 YYDKDF (reference sequence). A second PCR, run for roughly 6 to 11 cycles, used a sample-barcoded 5' primer plus a J-beta primer mix. MiXCR, applied by TCRdb to the 5' RACE reads, yields one record per CDR3 protein. The profile covers just under 750,000 distinct CDR3 sequences, with approximately 21% appearing a single time and roughly 22% taken by the ten largest. This clonotype was detected only a few times.

This chain connects TRBV15 to TRBJ1-2; the match to TRBD1 covers 7 bases. The receptor's source is a man aged 70-80 years in good health. Sequenced material: blood. CDR3 in amino acids: CATSRDGKRGQYNGYTF. CDR3 nucleotides: TGTGCCACCAGCAGAGACGGCAAGAGGGGGCAATATAATGGCTACACCTTC.